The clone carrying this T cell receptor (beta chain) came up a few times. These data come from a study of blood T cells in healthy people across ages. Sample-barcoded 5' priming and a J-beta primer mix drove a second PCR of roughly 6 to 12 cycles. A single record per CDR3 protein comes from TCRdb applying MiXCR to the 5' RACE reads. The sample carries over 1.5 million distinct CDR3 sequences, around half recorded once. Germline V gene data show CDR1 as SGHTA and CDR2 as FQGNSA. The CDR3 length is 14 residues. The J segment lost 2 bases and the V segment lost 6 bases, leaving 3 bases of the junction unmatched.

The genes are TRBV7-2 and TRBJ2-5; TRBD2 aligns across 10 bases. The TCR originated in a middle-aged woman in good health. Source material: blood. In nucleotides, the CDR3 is TGTGCCAGCAGGTTACTAGCGGGGCAAGAGACCCAGTACTTC. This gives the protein CASRLLAGQETQYF.